This T cell receptor (beta chain) was recorded in a study of T-cell memory formation after mild COVID-19. TCRdb ran MiXCR on the 5' RACE reads and lists one entry per CDR3 protein. Of under 450,000 distinct CDR3 sequences listed, around 20% are singletons. Germline assignment: CDR1 MNHNY and CDR2 SVGAGI (reference sequence). The CDR3 is made up of 15 amino acids. V was trimmed by 2 bases and J by 6 bases, leaving 14 bases between them. This chain uses TRBV6-6 with TRBJ1-5; D is uncertain. Material for sequencing was PBMCs or a T cell subset sorted from them (not recorded which). The origin of this receptor is a man between 18 and 29 years old who had mild COVID-19 (a few samples of this study predate the infection). Cell type and time point are not known. For the CDR3, the DNA is TGTGCCAGCAGTTACGCCGGGGAAATGGTTCAGCCCCAGCATTTT. This gives the protein CASSYAGEMVQPQHF.